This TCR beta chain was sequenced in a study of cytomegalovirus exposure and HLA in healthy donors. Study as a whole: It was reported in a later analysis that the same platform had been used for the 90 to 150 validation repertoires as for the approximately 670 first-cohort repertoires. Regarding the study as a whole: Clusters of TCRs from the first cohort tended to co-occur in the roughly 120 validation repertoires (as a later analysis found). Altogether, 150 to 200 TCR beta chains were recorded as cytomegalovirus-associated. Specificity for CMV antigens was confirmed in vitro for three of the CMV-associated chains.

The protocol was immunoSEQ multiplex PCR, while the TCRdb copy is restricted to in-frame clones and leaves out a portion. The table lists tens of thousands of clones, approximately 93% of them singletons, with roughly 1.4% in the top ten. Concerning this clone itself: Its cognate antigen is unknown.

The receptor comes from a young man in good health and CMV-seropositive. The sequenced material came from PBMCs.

CDR3 bases: TGCAGCGCCCTACGGACAGGGAAAGACGAGCAGTACTTC. It encodes CSALRTGKDEQYF. The chain has TRBV29-1 and TRBJ2-7; 8 bases are shared with TRBD1. The CDR3 is made up of 13 amino acids. Trimming cost V 7 bases and J 5 bases; bases outside gene matches: 10. Germline V gene lookup returns CDR1 SQVTM and CDR2 ANQGSEA.